The 10 T cell receptor beta chains given below trace back to one sample, sequenced in a study of cytomegalovirus exposure and HLA in healthy donors. The PCR made use of 60 Vbeta and 13 Jbeta primers. The protocol was immunoSEQ multiplex PCR, while the TCRdb copy is restricted to in-frame clones and leaves out a portion. The data show about 120,000 clones, about 75% seen once. The specimen sequenced was PBMCs. These TCRs come from a man aged 55 to 69 in good health and CMV-seropositive.

The sample holds a few counts of this clone. For the CDR3, the DNA is TGTGCCAGCAGCTTCTGGGGGGGTAACTATGGCTACACCTTC. Translated: CASSFWGGNYGYTF. This chain joins TRBV5-6 and TRBJ1-2, with D possibly being TRBD1 (5 bases). Germline values: CDR1 SGHDT, CDR2 YYEEEE. Trimming removed 2 bases from V and 1 base from J, with 9 bases in between. CDR3 length: 14 residues.

The rearrangement uses TRBV11-1 and TRBJ1-2, with 12 bases lining up with TRBD1. The ends lost 3 bases at V and 6 bases at J; junction bases unmatched: 11. Germline CDR1 reads SGHAT; CDR2 reads FQDESV (reference sequence). The CDR3 is 17 residues long. The CDR3 sequence: CASSFAGTGGQFDGYTF. The CDR3 DNA follows: TGTGCCAGCAGCTTTGCCGGGACAGGGGGCCAGTTTGATGGCTACACCTTC. The full variable domain, rest sourced from reference TRBV11-1 and TRBJ1-2, is EAEVAQSPRYKITEKSQAVAFWCDPISGHATLYWYRQILGQGPELLVQFQDESVVDDSQLPKDRFSAERLKGVDSTLKIQPAELGDSAMYLCASSFAGTGGQFDGYTFGSGTRLTVV.

The CDR3 bases are TGTGCCAGCAGTACGACTAGTTTCAATGAGCAGTTCTTC. It codes for CASSTTSFNEQFF. This chain uses TRBV6-4 with TRBJ2-1, with D possibly TRBD2 on 6 matching bases. Trimming took off 5 bases at V and 6 bases at J, with 11 bases between the two ends. Germline CDR1 and CDR2: MRHNA and SNTAGT. This CDR3 region has 13 residues.

The rearrangement joins TRBV7-8 to TRBJ2-7, with D possibly TRBD2 on 5 matching bases. The CDR3 runs 14 residues. V lost 4 bases and J lost 1, with 11 bases in between. Germline lookup yields CDR1 SGHVS and CDR2 FQNEAQ. The CDR3 spells CASSSGIFSYEQYF. DNA of the CDR3: TGTGCCAGCAGCTCCGGGATATTTTCCTACGAGCAGTACTTC. The full variable domain, with the rest looked up from reference TRBV7-8 and TRBJ2-7, is GAGVSQSPRYKVAKRGQDVALRCDPISGHVSLFWYQQALGQGPEFLTYFQNEAQLDKSGLPSDRFFAERPEGSVSTLKIQRTQQEDSAVYLCASSSGIFSYEQYFGPGTRLTVT.

The gene calls are TRBV7-9 and TRBJ2-5, with D perhaps matching TRBD1 (6 bases). This CDR3 has 15 residues. With 2 bases removed from V and 5 bases from J, the gap between germline ends came to 15 bases. The germline CDR1 and CDR2 sequences are SEHNR and FQNEAQ (reference sequence). In nucleotides, the CDR3 is TGTGCCAGCAGCTTAAGGAACAGGGCGTTGGAGACCCAGTACTTC. Its protein product is CASSLRNRALETQYF. The full variable domain, rest sourced from reference TRBV7-9 and TRBJ2-5, is DTGVSQNPRHKITKRGQNVTFRCDPISEHNRLYWYRQTLGQGPEFLTYFQNEAQLEKSRLLSDRFSAERPKGSFSTLEIQRTEQGDSAMYLCASSLRNRALETQYFGPGTRLLVL.

This clone was observed a single time. The chain recombines TRBV10-1 with TRBJ2-7; 7 positions match TRBD2. Germline V CDR1 and CDR2: WNHNN, SYGVQD (reference sequence). This CDR3 is built from 15 residues. V shed 4 bases and J 1 base; nucleotides not matched to a gene: 7. Here the CDR3 reads CASSGSGSLSYEQYF. DNA for the CDR3: TGCGCCAGCAGTGGTAGCGGGTCTCTTTCCTACGAGCAGTACTTC.

This sequence joins TRBV4-1 and TRBJ2-7; 10 positions agree with TRBD1. V gave up 3 bases and J gave up 2 bases; unmatched junction bases: 4. The CDR3 totals 15 residues. Germline-derived CDR1 and CDR2 are MGHRA and YSYEKL. The CDR3 reads CASSQGGQGPYEQYF. In DNA, the CDR3 is TGCGCCAGCAGCCAGGGGGGACAGGGGCCCTACGAGCAGTACTTC.

The chain employs TRBV19 and TRBJ2-2; 7 positions match TRBD1. CDR3 length: 15 amino acids. Trimming cost V 4 bases and J 2 bases; bases outside gene matches: 4. Germline V CDR1 and CDR2: LNHDA, SQIVND (reference sequence). CDR3 sequence reads: CASSRTGPNTGELFF. The CDR3 region has the DNA TGTGCCAGTAGTAGGACAGGACCTAACACCGGGGAGCTGTTTTTT.

The rearrangement uses TRBV20-1 and TRBJ2-1, with 7 bases aligning to TRBD2. The junction had 3 bases not matched to a gene; V was cut back by 6 bases and J by 7 bases. The V gene's germline CDR1 is DFQATT and CDR2 SNEGSKA (reference sequence). The CDR3 totals 11 residues. CDR3 region: CSAAGGNEQFF. The CDR3 region has the DNA TGCAGTGCGGCCGGGGGGAATGAGCAGTTCTTC.

The chain has TRBV7-6 and TRBJ2-1; TRBD1 might be the D (5 bases). CDR3 length: 14 residues. Germline loops: CDR1 SGHVS, CDR2 FNYEAQ. V was cut by 5 bases and J by 0 bases, with 8 bases left in between. The CDR3 coding sequence is TGTGCCAGCAGCCGACAGAGCTCCTACAATGAGCAGTTCTTC. Amino acids: CASSRQSSYNEQFF.